The 27 T cell receptor beta chains below come from one sample, sequenced in a study of OX40 agonist ivuxolimab in advanced cancers. Libraries were constructed by the immunoSEQ multiplex PCR assay. TCRdb obtained this table from immuneACCESS and retained in-frame rearrangements with V and J assigned. These tables miss some clones; where compared with another copy, unresolved V genes account for less than half of the shortfall, and the remainder is unexplained. The table for this sample lists 96,000 or so clones; approximately 80% of them were counted only once. Of the sample, 4.5% to 6% is held by the ten largest clones. The starting material was CD4+ or CD8+ T cells sorted from blood, obtained in a trial of the OX40 agonist ivuxolimab. Every receptor here comes from an adult with an advanced solid tumor such as melanoma, head and neck, liver or kidney cancer.

The rearrangement joins TRBV11-2 to TRBJ2-7; D call uncertain. This CDR3 is 15 amino acids long. V lost 0 bases to trimming and J lost 4 bases, with 13 bases between them. Germline lookup yields CDR1 SGHAT and CDR2 FQNNGV. CDR3 in amino acids: CASSLDRGLYYEQYF. The CDR3 DNA reads as TGTGCCAGCAGCTTAGATCGAGGCTTGTATTACGAGCAGTACTTC. Full variable domain (missing parts from reference TRBV11-2 and TRBJ2-7): EAGVAQSPRYKIIEKRQSVAFWCNPISGHATLYWYQQILGQGPKLLIQFQNNGVVDDSQLPKDRFSAERLKGVDSTLKIQPAKLEDSAVYLCASSLDRGLYYEQYFGPGTRLTVT.

The V and J genes are TRBV9 and TRBJ2-2; TRBD2 matches 7 bases. CDR3 length: 14 residues. Germline loops: CDR1 SGDLS, CDR2 YYNGEE. V gave up 2 bases and J gave up 6 bases; unmatched junction bases: 4. CDR3 sequence reads: CASSVGLVPGELFF. Here the CDR3 DNA reads TGTGCCAGCAGCGTCGGACTAGTTCCCGGGGAGCTGTTTTTT.

Turning to this clone: Relative to the germline gene, one junction end is altered; a read error may explain this. V gene TRBV29-1 combines with J gene TRBJ1-2, with TRBD1 matching over 10 bases. This CDR3 is built from 12 residues. Germline CDR1 reads SQVTM; CDR2 reads ANQGSEA. The CDR3 DNA reads TGCAGCGTTGCCGGGACAGGGGATCCTATAGGCTTC. It translates to CSVAGTGDPIGF.

The J gene is TRBJ2-7, the V gene TRBV18; 8 nucleotides agree with TRBD2. Germline V lookup: CDR1 KGHSH, CDR2 LQKENI. V was pared by 4 bases and J by 1 base, with 9 bases of the junction left unmatched. The CDR3 covers 16 residues. The CDR3 DNA reads TGTGCCAGCTCACTCGAAGCGGGAGCATTTTCCTACGAGCAGTACTTC. Translating it yields CASSLEAGAFSYEQYF.

The chain has TRBV30 and TRBJ2-6; D possibly corresponds to TRBD1 (6 bases). The V and J ends lost 3 bases and 0 bases respectively, with 9 bases between them. Germline V CDR1 and CDR2: GTSNPN, SVGIG (reference sequence). The CDR3 is 15 residues long. DNA for the CDR3: TGTGCCTGGAGGGGGGCGACCTCTGGGGCCAACGTCCTGACTTTC. This codes for CAWRGATSGANVLTF. Full variable domain (remainder filled in from reference TRBV30 and TRBJ2-6): SQTIHQWPATLVQPVGSPLSLECTVEGTSNPNLYWYRQAAGRGLQLLFYSVGIGQISSEVPQNLSASRPQDRQFILSSKKLLLSDSGFYLCAWRGATSGANVLTFGAGSRLTVL.

The rearrangement joins TRBV19 to TRBJ2-5; 14 nucleotides agree with TRBD2. Losses at the gene ends were 6 bases for V and 5 bases for J; bases not matched to a gene: 5. The CDR3 covers 15 residues. The V gene's germline CDR1 is LNHDA and CDR2 SQIVND (reference sequence). CDR3 coding DNA: TGTGCCAGTAGATGGGGACTAGCGGGAGAGGAGACCCAGTACTTC. It encodes CASRWGLAGEETQYF.

The chain combines TRBV7-2 with TRBJ2-5; the match to TRBD2 covers 9 bases. J gave up 3 bases and V 5 bases, and 7 bases lay outside the gene matches. Germline loops: CDR1 SGHTA, CDR2 FQGNSA. This CDR3 contains 15 residues. The CDR3 DNA reads TGTGCCAGCAGCCCTAGACTAGCGGCCGAAGAGACCCAGTACTTC. It translates to CASSPRLAAEETQYF. The full variable domain, completed using reference TRBV7-2 and TRBJ2-5, is GAGVSQSPSNKVTEKGKDVELRCDPISGHTALYWYRQSLGQGLEFLIYFQGNSAPDKSGLPSDRFSAERTGGSVSTLTIQRTQQEDSAVYLCASSPRLAAEETQYFGPGTRLLVL.

The genes are TRBV30 and TRBJ2-1; tentatively, D is TRBD1 or TRBD2 (7 bases each). Trimming took off 2 bases at V and 4 bases at J, with 15 bases between the two ends. The CDR3 has 15 residues. Germline CDR1 GTSNPN, CDR2 SVGIG (reference sequence). The CDR3 coding sequence is TGTGCCTGGAGTCGTCAGGGGGGGGGTTACAATGAGCAGTTCTTC. This gives the protein CAWSRQGGGYNEQFF.

This rearrangement joins TRBV5-6 to TRBJ2-1; 8 bases map to TRBD1. V shed 0 bases, J shed 5 bases, and the junction held 7 bases outside the gene matches. CDR3 length equals 16 residues. Germline-derived CDR1 and CDR2 are SGHDT and YYEEEE. The CDR3 spells CASSLVIRTGHNEQFF. The CDR3 coding sequence is TGTGCCAGCAGCTTGGTGATCAGGACAGGGCACAATGAGCAGTTCTTC.

The chain is built from TRBV7-9 and TRBJ2-7; D remains ambiguous. Per the germline V gene, CDR1 is SEHNR and CDR2 is FQNEAQ (reference sequence). The V and J ends lost 5 bases and 0 bases respectively, with 8 bases between them. The CDR3 runs to 13 residues. This CDR3 reads CASSQDRSYEQYF. The CDR3 DNA reads TGTGCCAGCAGCCAGGACCGCTCCTACGAGCAGTACTTC.

This sequence joins TRBV5-1 and TRBJ2-2; weak D call: TRBD2 (5 bases). This CDR3 has 14 residues. Trimming took off 7 bases at V and 2 bases at J, with 12 bases between the two ends. Germline V gene sequence: CDR1 SGHRS, CDR2 YFSETQ. The CDR3 nucleotides read TGCGCCAGCGGGCTAGCTATAAACACCGGGGAGCTGTTTTTT. Its translation: CASGLAINTGELFF.

The chain joins TRBV18 to TRBJ2-3; no clear D. Trimming cost V 4 bases and J 6 bases, with 5 bases left between them. The germline CDR1 and CDR2 sequences are KGHSH and LQKENI. This CDR3 region has 11 residues. The CDR3 sequence is CASSLDDTQYF. The CDR3 DNA follows: TGTGCCAGCTCACTGGATGATACGCAGTATTTT.

Only one count was recorded for this clone. The chain couples TRBV5-1 to TRBJ2-3; 7 nucleotides match TRBD2. From germline, CDR1 is SGHRS and CDR2 YFSETQ. The CDR3 covers 15 residues. V lost 0 bases to trimming and J lost 3 bases; unmatched junction nucleotides: 4. The CDR3 DNA sequence: TGCGCCAGCAGCTTGGGAGGCGGGAGTACAGATACGCAGTATTTT. It encodes CASSLGGGSTDTQYF.

The V and J genes are TRBV9 and TRBJ2-1, with 8 bases that match TRBD2. Per germline, CDR1 SGDLS and CDR2 YYNGEE. The CDR3 has 15 amino acids. V dropped 1 base and J dropped 4; count of bases not matched to a gene: 4. Here the CDR3 DNA reads TGTGCCAGCAGCGTATTTACTAGCGGTTACAATGAGCAGTTCTTC. It is translated as CASSVFTSGYNEQFF. Using reference TRBV9 and TRBJ2-1 for the parts outside the CDR3, the full variable domain is DSGVTQTPKHLITATGQRVTLRCSPRSGDLSVYWYQQSLDQGLQFLIQYYNGEERAKGNILERFSAQQFPDLHSELNLSSLELGDSALYFCASSVFTSGYNEQFFGPGTRLTVL.

The chain has TRBV5-1 and TRBJ1-2, with 9 bases that match TRBD1. The CDR3 runs 17 residues. Losses at the gene ends were 4 bases for V and 3 bases for J; bases not matched to a gene: 13. Germline CDR1 and CDR2: SGHRS and YFSETQ. CDR3 loop: CASSLGQGARGDYGYTF. In DNA, the CDR3 is TGCGCCAGCAGCCTGGGACAGGGAGCCCGGGGGGACTATGGCTACACCTTC.

The J gene is TRBJ1-2, the V gene TRBV18; TRBD1 aligns across 12 bases. The CDR3 extends over 19 amino acids. Germline V gene lookup returns CDR1 KGHSH and CDR2 LQKENI. After removal of 4 bases from V and 0 bases from J, the junction contained 12 bases not matched to a gene. The CDR3 is CASSLAFRDRGLSNYGYTF. CDR3 coding DNA: TGTGCCAGCTCACTCGCCTTCCGGGACAGGGGGCTTTCTAACTATGGCTACACCTTC.

This clone occurred a few times. The J gene is TRBJ1-1, the V gene TRBV7-9; D remains ambiguous. This CDR3 region has 12 residues. Germline V gives CDR1 SEHNR, CDR2 FQNEAQ (reference sequence). V lost 2 bases and J lost 0, with 1 base in between. The CDR3 DNA reads as TGTGCCAGCAGCTTAATGAACACTGAAGCTTTCTTT. Translation gives CASSLMNTEAFF.

The chain has TRBV7-8 and TRBJ1-5; 7 bases line up with TRBD1. This CDR3 has 17 amino acids. Germline CDR1 SGHVS, CDR2 FQNEAQ. V was clipped by 3 bases and J by 4 bases; unmatched bases: 12. Here the CDR3 DNA reads TGTGCCAGCAGCTTGACGGAGGGGGCTGTATTAAATCAGCCCCAGCATTTT. It translates to CASSLTEGAVLNQPQHF.

This sequence joins TRBV18 and TRBJ2-1, with TRBD1 matching over 10 bases. Germline V lookup: CDR1 KGHSH, CDR2 LQKENI. The CDR3 sequence is 15 residues long. The V gene end was trimmed by 3 bases and the J gene end by 7 bases; junction bases not matched to a gene: 6. In DNA, the CDR3 is TGTGCCAGCTCACCGCTTTGGACAGGGGGAAATGAGCAGTTCTTC. Its protein is CASSPLWTGGNEQFF. Full variable domain (missing parts from reference TRBV18 and TRBJ2-1): NAGVMQNPRHLVRRRGQEARLRCSPMKGHSHVYWYRQLPEEGLKFMVYLQKENIIDESGMPKERFSAEFPKEGPSILRIQQVVRGDSAAYFCASSPLWTGGNEQFFGPGTRLTVL.

The J gene is TRBJ1-1, the V gene TRBV4-2, with D possibly being TRBD1 (5 bases). V gave up 4 bases and J gave up 1 base, with 16 bases separating them. This CDR3 contains 16 residues. Looked up from germline, CDR1 is LGHNA and CDR2 is YNFKEQ. The CDR3 DNA reads as TGTGCCAGCAGCCCCTTCGCGGAGGGGTGGAACACTGAAGCTTTCTTT. Encoded protein: CASSPFAEGWNTEAFF.

The rearrangement uses TRBV30 and TRBJ2-5; D is tentatively TRBD1 or TRBD2 (5 bases each). V dropped 5 bases and J dropped 1 base, with 14 bases sitting between them. This CDR3 has 14 residues. The V gene's germline CDR1 is GTSNPN and CDR2 SVGIG (reference sequence). The CDR3 loop reads CAWEGSRAQETQYF. The CDR3 DNA is TGTGCCTGGGAGGGATCCAGGGCCCAAGAGACCCAGTACTTC.

The V and J genes are TRBV18 and TRBJ1-6; unclear D gene. V was clipped by 10 bases and J by 5 bases, with 12 bases between them. Germline loops: CDR1 KGHSH, CDR2 LQKENI. The CDR3 length is 13 residues. DNA for the CDR3: TGTGCCACCTCGGCGAAGGATAATTCACCCCTCCACTTT. Amino acid sequence: CATSAKDNSPLHF.

V usage is TRBV27 and J usage is TRBJ2-7; TRBD1 or TRBD2 may be the D gene (5 bases each). This CDR3 has 15 amino acids. The ends were cut back, 6 bases at V and 1 base at J, with 16 bases in the middle. Germline values: CDR1 MNHEY, CDR2 SMNVEV (reference sequence). In DNA form, the CDR3 reads TGTGCCAGCAGGTCTCCGGGGCAGGGATCCTACGAGCAGTACTTC. This codes for CASRSPGQGSYEQYF.

The V and J genes are TRBV6-6 and TRBJ1-2; the match to TRBD1 covers 7 bases. The CDR3 consists of 15 residues. Germline loops: CDR1 MNHNY, CDR2 SVGAGI (reference sequence). V shed 7 bases and J 3 bases; nucleotides not matched to a gene: 11. CDR3 in DNA: TGTGCCAGCACCGATTTCGACAGGGATCACTATGGCTACACCTTC. As protein: CASTDFDRDHYGYTF.

V gene TRBV18 combines with J gene TRBJ1-1; D uncertain. The CDR3 consists of 15 residues. The V end was cut by 3 bases, the J end by 1 base, with 12 bases between. Germline assignment: CDR1 KGHSH and CDR2 LQKENI. CDR3: CASSPPSVPNTEAFF. CDR3 DNA sequence: TGTGCCAGCTCACCGCCTTCCGTTCCGAACACTGAAGCTTTCTTT.

This chain connects TRBV19 to TRBJ1-4; tentative D call: TRBD1 (5 bases). The V end was cut by 6 bases, the J end by 2 bases, with 19 bases between. Germline CDR1 is LNHDA and CDR2 is SQIVND (reference sequence). The CDR3 is 17 residues long. The CDR3 protein is CASRDSHLLGTNEKLFF. In DNA, the CDR3 is TGTGCCAGTAGAGACAGCCACCTCCTAGGGACTAATGAAAAACTGTTTTTT. Using reference TRBV19 and TRBJ1-4 for the parts outside the CDR3, the full variable domain is DGGITQSPKYLFRKEGQNVTLSCEQNLNHDAMYWYRQDPGQGLRLIYYSQIVNDFQKGDIAEGYSVSREKKESFPLTVTSAQKNPTAFYLCASRDSHLLGTNEKLFFGSGTQLSVL.

The rearrangement links TRBV6-6 to TRBJ2-1, with a weak D call TRBD2 (6 bases). CDR1 and CDR2 (germline): MNHNY, SVGAGI (reference sequence). The CDR3 is 15 residues long. Trimming pared 6 bases from V and 0 bases from J, leaving 12 bases between. CDR3 sequence (DNA): TGTGCCAGCAGACCCCGGGACTCCTCCTACAATGAGCAGTTCTTC. It encodes CASRPRDSSYNEQFF.